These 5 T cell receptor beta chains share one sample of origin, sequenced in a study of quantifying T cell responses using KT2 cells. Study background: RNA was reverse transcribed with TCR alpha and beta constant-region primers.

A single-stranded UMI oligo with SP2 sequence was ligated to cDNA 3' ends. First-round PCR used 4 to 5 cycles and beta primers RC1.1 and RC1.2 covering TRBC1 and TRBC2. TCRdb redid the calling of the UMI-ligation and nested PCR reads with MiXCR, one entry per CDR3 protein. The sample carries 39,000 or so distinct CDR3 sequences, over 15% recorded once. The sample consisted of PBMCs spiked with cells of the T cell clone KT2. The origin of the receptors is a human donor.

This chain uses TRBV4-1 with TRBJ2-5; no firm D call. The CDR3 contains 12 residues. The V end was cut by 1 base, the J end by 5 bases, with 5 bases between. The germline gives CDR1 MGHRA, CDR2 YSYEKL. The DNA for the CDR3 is TGCGCCAGCAGCCAAGGCCTTGAGACCCAGTACTTC. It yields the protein CASSQGLETQYF.

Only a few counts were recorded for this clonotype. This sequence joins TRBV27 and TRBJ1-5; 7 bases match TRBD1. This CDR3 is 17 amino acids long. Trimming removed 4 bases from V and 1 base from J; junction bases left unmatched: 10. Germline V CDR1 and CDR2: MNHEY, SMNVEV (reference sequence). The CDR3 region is CASSSPHRGGSNQPQHF. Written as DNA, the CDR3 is TGTGCCAGCAGTTCGCCCCACAGGGGAGGCAGCAATCAGCCCCAGCATTTT.

The CDR3 reads CASSYPSRAGSGTLTGELFF. The CDR3 nucleotides are TGTGCCAGCAGTTACCCAAGTCGTGCCGGTTCCGGGACACTAACCGGGGAGCTGTTTTTT. The chain employs TRBV6-5 and TRBJ2-2; D is perhaps TRBD1 (6 bases). The germline V gene has CDR1 MNHEY and CDR2 SVGAGI. This CDR3 region has 20 residues. V was trimmed by 2 bases and J by 5 bases, leaving 27 bases between them.

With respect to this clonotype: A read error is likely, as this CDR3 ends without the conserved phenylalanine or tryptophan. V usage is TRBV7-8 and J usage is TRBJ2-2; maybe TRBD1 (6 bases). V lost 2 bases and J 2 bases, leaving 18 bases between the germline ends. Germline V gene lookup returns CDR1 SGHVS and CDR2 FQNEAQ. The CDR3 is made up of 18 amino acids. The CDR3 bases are TGTGCCAGCAGCTTAAGGACAGCCCAGAGGCTAAACACCGGGGAGCTGTTTGTT. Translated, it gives CASSLRTAQRLNTGELFV.

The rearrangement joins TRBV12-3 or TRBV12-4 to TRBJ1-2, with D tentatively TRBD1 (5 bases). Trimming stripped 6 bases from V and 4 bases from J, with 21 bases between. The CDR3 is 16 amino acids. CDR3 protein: CASRPKGQARGYGYTF. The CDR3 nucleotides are TGTGCCAGCAGACCCAAGGGGCAGGCGCGGGGCTATGGCTACACCTTC.